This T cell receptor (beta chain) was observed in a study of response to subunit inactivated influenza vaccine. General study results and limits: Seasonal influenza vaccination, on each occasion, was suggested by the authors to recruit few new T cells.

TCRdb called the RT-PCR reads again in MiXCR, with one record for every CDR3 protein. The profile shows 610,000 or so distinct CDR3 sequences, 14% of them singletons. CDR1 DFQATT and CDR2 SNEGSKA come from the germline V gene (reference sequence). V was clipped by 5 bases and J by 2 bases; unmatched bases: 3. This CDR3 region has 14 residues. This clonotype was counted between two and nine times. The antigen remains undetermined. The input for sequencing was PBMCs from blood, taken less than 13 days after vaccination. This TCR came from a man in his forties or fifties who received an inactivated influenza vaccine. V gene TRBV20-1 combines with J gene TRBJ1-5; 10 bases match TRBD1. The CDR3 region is CSAPGTGGNQPQHF. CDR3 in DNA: TGCAGTGCTCCAGGGACAGGGGGCAATCAGCCCCAGCATTTT.